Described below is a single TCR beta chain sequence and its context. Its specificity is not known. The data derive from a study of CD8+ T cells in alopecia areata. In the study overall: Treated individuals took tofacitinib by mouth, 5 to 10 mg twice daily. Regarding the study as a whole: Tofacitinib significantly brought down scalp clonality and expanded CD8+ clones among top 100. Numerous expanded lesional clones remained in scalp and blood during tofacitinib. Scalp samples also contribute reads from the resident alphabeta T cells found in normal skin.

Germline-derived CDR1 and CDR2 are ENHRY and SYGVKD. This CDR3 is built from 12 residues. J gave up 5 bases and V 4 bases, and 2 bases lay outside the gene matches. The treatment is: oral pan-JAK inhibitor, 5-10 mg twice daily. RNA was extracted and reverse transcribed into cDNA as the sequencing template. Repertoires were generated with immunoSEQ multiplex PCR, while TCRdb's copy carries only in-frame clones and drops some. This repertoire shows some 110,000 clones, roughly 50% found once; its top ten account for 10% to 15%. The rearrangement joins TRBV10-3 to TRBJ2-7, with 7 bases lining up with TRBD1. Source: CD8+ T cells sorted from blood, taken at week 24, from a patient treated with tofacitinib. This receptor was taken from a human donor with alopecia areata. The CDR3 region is CAISGQGDEQYF. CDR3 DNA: TGTGCCATCAGTGGACAGGGCGACGAGCAGTACTTC.